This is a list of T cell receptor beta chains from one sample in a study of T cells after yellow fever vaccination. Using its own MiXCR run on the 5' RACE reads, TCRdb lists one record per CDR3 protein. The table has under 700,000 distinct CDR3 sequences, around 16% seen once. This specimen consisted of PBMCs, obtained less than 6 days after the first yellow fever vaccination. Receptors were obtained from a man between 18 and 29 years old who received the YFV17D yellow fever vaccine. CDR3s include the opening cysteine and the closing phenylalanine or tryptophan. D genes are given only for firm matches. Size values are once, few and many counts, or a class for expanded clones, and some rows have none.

CDR3 DNA: TGCGCCAGCAGCCTGGGTGTCGACAGGGGTGGAGAGACCCAGTACTTC
CDR3 protein: CASSLGVDRGGETQYF
D gene: TRBD1
J gene: TRBJ2-5
clone size: -
V gene: TRBV5-1

CDR3 DNA: TGTGCCAGCAGTTTCCGGACAGGCAATCAGCCCCAGCATTTT
CDR3 protein: CASSFRTGNQPQHF
D gene: -
J gene: TRBJ1-5
clone size: many
V gene: TRBV12-3/TRBV12-4

CDR3 DNA: TGTGCCAGCAGCCAAGAACTGATGCGAACTGAAGCTTTCTTT
CDR3 protein: CASSQELMRTEAFF
D gene: -
J gene: TRBJ1-1
clone size: -
V gene: TRBV4-2

CDR3 DNA: TGTGCCAGCAGCTTAGCGGCAGGGTCGGGCACTGAAGCTTTCTTT
CDR3 protein: CASSLAAGSGTEAFF
D gene: -
J gene: TRBJ1-1
clone size: few
V gene: TRBV7-9

CDR3 DNA: TGTGCCAGCAGCTTGACCAGGGGAAATGAAAAACTGTTTTTT
CDR3 protein: CASSLTRGNEKLFF
D gene: -
J gene: TRBJ1-4
clone size: few
V gene: TRBV7-9

CDR3 DNA: TGTGCCAGCAGCTTTTTAGGGCTCACAGATACGCAGTATTTT
CDR3 protein: CASSFLGLTDTQYF
D gene: -
J gene: TRBJ2-3
clone size: -
V gene: TRBV7-6

CDR3 DNA: TGTGCCAGCTCGGAAGGCGGGGGCCAAGAGACCCAGTACTTC
CDR3 protein: CASSEGGGQETQYF
D gene: TRBD2
J gene: TRBJ2-5
clone size: -
V gene: TRBV18

CDR3 DNA: TGCGCCAGCAGCCAACCAACTAGGGGAGAGACCCAGTACTTC
CDR3 protein: CASSQPTRGETQYF
D gene: -
J gene: TRBJ2-5
clone size: few
V gene: TRBV4-1

CDR3 DNA: TGTGCCAGCAGCTTTCAGACAGGGAAGAACACCGGGGAGCTGTTTTTT
CDR3 protein: CASSFQTGKNTGELFF
D gene: TRBD1
J gene: TRBJ2-2
clone size: -
V gene: TRBV11-2

CDR3 DNA: TGTGCCAGCAGAGGGGACTCCCTATACGAGCAGTACTTC
CDR3 protein: CASRGDSLYEQYF
D gene: -
J gene: TRBJ2-7
clone size: -
V gene: TRBV6-1

CDR3 DNA: TGTGCCAGCAGCTTAGCTCCCGTCCCGAATGAAAAACTGTTTTTT
CDR3 protein: CASSLAPVPNEKLFF
D gene: -
J gene: TRBJ1-4
clone size: -
V gene: TRBV7-2

CDR3 DNA: TGTGCCAGCTCACGGTCAGGGTTAGACACTGAAGCTTTCTTT
CDR3 protein: CASSRSGLDTEAFF
D gene: -
J gene: TRBJ1-1
clone size: -
V gene: TRBV18